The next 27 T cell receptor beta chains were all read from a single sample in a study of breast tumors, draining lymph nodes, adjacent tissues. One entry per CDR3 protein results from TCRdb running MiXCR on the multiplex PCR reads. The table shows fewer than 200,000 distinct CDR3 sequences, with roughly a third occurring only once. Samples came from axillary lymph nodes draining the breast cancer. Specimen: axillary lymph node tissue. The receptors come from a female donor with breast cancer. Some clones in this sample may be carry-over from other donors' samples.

CDR3 loop: CSAGGWTSGAHEQYF. The CDR3 nucleotides read TGCAGTGCTGGAGGATGGACTAGCGGGGCCCACGAGCAGTACTTC. The V gene is TRBV20-1, the J gene TRBJ2-7, with 12 bases lining up with TRBD2. Germline assignment: CDR1 DFQATT and CDR2 SNEGSKA (reference sequence). After removal of 5 bases from V and 5 bases from J, the junction contained 10 bases not matched to a gene. CDR3 size: 15 residues.

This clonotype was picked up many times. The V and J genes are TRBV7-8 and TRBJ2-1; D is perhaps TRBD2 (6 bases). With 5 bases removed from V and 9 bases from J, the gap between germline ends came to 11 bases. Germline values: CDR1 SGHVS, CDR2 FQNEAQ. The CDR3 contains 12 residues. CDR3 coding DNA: TGTGCCAGCAGCCCCCGTAGCGGTGAGCAGTTCTTC. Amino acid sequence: CASSPRSGEQFF.

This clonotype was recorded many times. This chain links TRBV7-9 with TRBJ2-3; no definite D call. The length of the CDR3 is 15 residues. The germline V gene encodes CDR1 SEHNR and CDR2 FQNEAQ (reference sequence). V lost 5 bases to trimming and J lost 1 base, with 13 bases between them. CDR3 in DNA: TGTGCCAGCAGCCGACCCTGGGATGGCACAGATACGCAGTATTTT. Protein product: CASSRPWDGTDTQYF. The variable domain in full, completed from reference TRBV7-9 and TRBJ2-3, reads DTGVSQNPRHKITKRGQNVTFRCDPISEHNRLYWYRQTLGQGPEFLTYFQNEAQLEKSRLLSDRFSAERPKGSFSTLEIQRTEQGDSAMYLCASSRPWDGTDTQYFGPGTRLTVL.

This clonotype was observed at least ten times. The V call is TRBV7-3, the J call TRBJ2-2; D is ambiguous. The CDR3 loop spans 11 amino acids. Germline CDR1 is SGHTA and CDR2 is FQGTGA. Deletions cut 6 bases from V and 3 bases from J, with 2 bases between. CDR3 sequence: CASRYTGELFF. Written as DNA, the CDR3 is TGTGCCAGCAGGTACACCGGGGAGCTGTTTTTT.

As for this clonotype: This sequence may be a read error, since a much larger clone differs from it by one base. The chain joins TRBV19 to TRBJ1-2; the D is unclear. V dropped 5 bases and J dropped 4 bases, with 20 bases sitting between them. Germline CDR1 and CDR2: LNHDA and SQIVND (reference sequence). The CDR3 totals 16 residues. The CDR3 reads CASSVNLLSGLYGYTF. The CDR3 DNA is TGTGCCAGTAGTGTGAATCTCCTGAGCGGGCTCTATGGCTACACCTTC.

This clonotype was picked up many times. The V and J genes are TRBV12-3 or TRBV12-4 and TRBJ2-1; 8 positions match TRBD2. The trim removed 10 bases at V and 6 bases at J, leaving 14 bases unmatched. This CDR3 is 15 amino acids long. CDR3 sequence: CATSETGGPSNEQFF. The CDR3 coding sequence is TGTGCCACCTCTGAGACGGGGGGGCCGAGCAATGAGCAGTTCTTC.

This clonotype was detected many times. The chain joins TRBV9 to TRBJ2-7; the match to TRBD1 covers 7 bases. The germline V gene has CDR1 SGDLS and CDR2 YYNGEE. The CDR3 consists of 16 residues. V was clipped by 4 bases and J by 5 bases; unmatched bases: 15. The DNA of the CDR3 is TGTGCCAGCAGCTCCCGGCTAACAGGGGTTCAGGACGAGCAGTACTTC. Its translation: CASSSRLTGVQDEQYF.

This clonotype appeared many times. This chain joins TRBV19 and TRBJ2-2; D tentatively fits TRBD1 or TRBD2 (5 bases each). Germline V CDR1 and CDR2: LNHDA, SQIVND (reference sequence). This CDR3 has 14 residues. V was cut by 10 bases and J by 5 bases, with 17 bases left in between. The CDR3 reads CAIQDLWGTGELFF. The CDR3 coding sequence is TGTGCCATTCAAGACCTGTGGGGGACCGGGGAGCTGTTTTTT.

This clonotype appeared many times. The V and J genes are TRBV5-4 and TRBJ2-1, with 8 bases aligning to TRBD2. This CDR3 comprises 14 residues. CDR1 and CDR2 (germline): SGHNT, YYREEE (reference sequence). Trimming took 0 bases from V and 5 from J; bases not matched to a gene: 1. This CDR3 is CASSLELADNEQFF. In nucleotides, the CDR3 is TGTGCCAGCAGCTTGGAACTAGCGGACAATGAGCAGTTCTTC.

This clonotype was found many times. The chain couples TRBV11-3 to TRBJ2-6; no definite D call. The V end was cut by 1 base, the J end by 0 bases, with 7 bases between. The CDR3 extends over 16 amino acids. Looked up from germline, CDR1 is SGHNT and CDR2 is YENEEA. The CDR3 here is CASSLVDTSGANVLTF. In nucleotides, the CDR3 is TGTGCCAGCAGCTTAGTTGACACCTCTGGGGCCAACGTCCTGACTTTC.

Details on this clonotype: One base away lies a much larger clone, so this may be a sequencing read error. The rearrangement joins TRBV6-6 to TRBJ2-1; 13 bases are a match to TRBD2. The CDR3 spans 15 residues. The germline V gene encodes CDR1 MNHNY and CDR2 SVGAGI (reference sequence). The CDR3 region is CASSTTSGRDNGQFF. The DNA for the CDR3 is TGTGCCAGCAGTACAACTAGCGGGAGGGACAATGGGCAGTTCTTC.

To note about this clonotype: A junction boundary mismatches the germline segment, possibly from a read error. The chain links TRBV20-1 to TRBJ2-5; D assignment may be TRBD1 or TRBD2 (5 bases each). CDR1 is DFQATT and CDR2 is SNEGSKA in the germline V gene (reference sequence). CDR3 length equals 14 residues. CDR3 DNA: TGCAGTGCCAGGCCCGGGGCGATCCAAGCGACCCAGTACTTC. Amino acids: CSARPGAIQATQYF.

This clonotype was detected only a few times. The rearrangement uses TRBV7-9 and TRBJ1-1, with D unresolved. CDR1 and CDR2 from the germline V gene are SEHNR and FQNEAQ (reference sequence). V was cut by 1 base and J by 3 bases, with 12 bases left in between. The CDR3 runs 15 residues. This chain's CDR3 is CASSLEWNLDTEAFF. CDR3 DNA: TGTGCCAGCAGCTTAGAGTGGAATCTGGACACTGAAGCTTTCTTT. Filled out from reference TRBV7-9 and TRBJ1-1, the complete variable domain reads DTGVSQNPRHKITKRGQNVTFRCDPISEHNRLYWYRQTLGQGPEFLTYFQNEAQLEKSRLLSDRFSAERPKGSFSTLEIQRTEQGDSAMYLCASSLEWNLDTEAFFGQGTRLTVV.

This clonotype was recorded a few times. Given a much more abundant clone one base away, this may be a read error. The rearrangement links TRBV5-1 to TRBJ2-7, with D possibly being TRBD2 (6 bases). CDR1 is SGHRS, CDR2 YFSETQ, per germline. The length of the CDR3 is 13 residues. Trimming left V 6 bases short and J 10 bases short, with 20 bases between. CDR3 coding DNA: TGCGCCAGCACCGGGGACTCCTTCCGCGACCAGTACTTC. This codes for CASTGDSFRDQYF.

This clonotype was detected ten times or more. CDR3 sequence reads: CASSLEVTRGGYTF. CDR3 sequence (DNA): TGCGCCAGCAGCTTGGAGGTCACCCGGGGAGGCTACACCTTC. The chain links TRBV5-1 to TRBJ1-2, with D unresolved. Germline CDR1 SGHRS, CDR2 YFSETQ. Trimming took off 0 bases at V and 8 bases at J, with 14 bases between the two ends. This CDR3 region has 14 residues.

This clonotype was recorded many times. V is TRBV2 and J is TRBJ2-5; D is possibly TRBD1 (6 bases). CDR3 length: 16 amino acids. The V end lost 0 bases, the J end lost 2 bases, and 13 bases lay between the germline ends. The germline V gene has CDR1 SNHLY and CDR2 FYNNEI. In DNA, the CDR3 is TGTGCCAGCAGTGAAGCACAGGGCAGGGGACAAGAGACCCAGTACTTC. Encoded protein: CASSEAQGRGQETQYF.

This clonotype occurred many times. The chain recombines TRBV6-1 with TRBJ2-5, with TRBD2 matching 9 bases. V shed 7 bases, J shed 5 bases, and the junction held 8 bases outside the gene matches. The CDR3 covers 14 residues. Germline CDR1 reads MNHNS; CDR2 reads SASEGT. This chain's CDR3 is CASNRGGAEETQYF. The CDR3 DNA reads TGTGCCAGCAACCGCGGGGGGGCGGAGGAGACCCAGTACTTC.

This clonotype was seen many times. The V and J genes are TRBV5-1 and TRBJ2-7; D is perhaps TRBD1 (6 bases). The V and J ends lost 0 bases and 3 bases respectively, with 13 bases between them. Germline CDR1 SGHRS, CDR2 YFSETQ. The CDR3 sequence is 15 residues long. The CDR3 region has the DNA TGCGCCAGCAGCTTGGCCGGGACAAAGATCTACGAGCAGTACTTC. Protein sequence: CASSLAGTKIYEQYF.

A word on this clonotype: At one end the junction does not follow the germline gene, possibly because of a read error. In DNA form, the CDR3 reads TGTGCCAGCAGCCTCATCGTCGACTTCAAAAACATTCAGCACTTC. Protein: CASSLIVDFKNIQHF. This chain connects TRBV7-3 to TRBJ2-4, with no clear D. The CDR3 contains 15 residues. CDR1 and CDR2 (germline): SGHTA, FQGTGA.

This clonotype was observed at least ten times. The CDR3 loop is CATSFRQGSYEQYF. The CDR3 bases are TGTGCCACCAGCTTCCGACAAGGCTCCTACGAGCAGTACTTC. V gene TRBV15 combines with J gene TRBJ2-7; D remains ambiguous. Germline CDR1 and CDR2: LNHNV and YYDKDF (reference sequence). The CDR3 is 14 residues long. The V gene lost 5 bases and the J gene lost 0 bases, with 11 bases spanning the gap. The whole variable domain, filled in from reference TRBV15 and TRBJ2-7, reads DAMVIQNPRYQVTQFGKPVTLSCSQTLNHNVMYWYQQKSSQAPKLLFHYYDKDFNNEADTPDNFQSRRPNTSFCFLDIRSPGLGDTAMYLCATSFRQGSYEQYFGPGTRLTVT.

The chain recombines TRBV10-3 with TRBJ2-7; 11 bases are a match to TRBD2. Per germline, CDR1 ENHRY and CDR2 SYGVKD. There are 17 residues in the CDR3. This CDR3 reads CARVVRLAGNVRNEQYF. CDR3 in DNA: TGTGCTAGAGTGGTGCGACTAGCGGGAAACGTACGGAACGAGCAGTACTTC.

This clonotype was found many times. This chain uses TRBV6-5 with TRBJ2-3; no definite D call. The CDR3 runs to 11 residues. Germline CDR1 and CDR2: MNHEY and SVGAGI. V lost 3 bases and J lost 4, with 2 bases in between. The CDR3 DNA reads TGTGCCAGCAGTTATTCAGATACGCAGTATTTT. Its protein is CASSYSDTQYF.

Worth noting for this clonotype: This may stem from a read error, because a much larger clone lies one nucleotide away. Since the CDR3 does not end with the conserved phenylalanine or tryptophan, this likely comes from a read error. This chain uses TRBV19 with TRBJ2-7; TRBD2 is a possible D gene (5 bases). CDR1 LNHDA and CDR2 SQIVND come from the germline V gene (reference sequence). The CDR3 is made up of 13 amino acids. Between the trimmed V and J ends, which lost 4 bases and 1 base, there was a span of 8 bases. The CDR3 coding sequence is TGTGCCAGTAGTACAGACTATTCCTACGAGCAGTACCTC. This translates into CASSTDYSYEQYL.

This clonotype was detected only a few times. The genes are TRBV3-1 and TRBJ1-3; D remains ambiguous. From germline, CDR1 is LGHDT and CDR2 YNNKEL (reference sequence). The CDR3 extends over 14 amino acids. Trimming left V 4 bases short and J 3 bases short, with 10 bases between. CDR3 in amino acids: CASSPGSGGNTIYF. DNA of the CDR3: TGTGCCAGCAGCCCGGGGTCGGGTGGAAACACCATATATTTT. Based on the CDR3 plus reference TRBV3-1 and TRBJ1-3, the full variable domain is DTAVSQTPKYLVTQMGNDKSIKCEQNLGHDTMYWYKQDSKKFLKIMFSYNNKELIINETVPNRFSPKSPDKAHLNLHINSLELGDSAVYFCASSPGSGGNTIYFGEGSWLTVV.

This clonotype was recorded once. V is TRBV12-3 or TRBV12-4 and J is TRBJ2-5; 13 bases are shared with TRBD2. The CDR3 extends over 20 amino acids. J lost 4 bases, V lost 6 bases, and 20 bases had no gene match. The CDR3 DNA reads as TGTGCCAGCAGCCCAGATGGTAGGGGAACTAGCGGGGGGGCCTCAGAGACCCAGTACTTC. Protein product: CASSPDGRGTSGGASETQYF.

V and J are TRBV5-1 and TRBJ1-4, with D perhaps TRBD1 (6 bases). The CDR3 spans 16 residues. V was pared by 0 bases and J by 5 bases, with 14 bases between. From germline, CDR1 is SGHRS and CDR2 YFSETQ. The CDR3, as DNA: TGCGCCAGCAGCTTGGGAGGGGGTCCAGCGAATGAAAAACTGTTTTTT. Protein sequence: CASSLGGGPANEKLFF. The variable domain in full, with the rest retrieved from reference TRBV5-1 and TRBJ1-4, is KAGVTQTPRYLIKTRGQQVTLSCSPISGHRSVSWYQQTPGQGLQFLFEYFSETQRNKGNFPGRFSGRQFSNSRSEMNVSTLELGDSALYLCASSLGGGPANEKLFFGSGTQLSVL.

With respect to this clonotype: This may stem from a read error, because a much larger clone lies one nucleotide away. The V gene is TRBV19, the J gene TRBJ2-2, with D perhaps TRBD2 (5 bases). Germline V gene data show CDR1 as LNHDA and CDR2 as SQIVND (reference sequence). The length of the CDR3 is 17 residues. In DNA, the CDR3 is TGTGCCAGTAGTATTTTCGCCGTTCCCTCGAACACCGGGGAGCTGTCTTTT. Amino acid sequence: CASSIFAVPSNTGELSF.